The sequence of this T cell receptor (beta chain) was determined in a study of cytomegalovirus exposure and HLA in healthy donors. PCR amplification relied on 60 Vbeta primers (plus 13 Jbeta primers). Clones were sequenced by immunoSEQ multiplex PCR, and TCRdb holds only the in-frame ones, with some missing. This repertoire includes some 80,000 clones. The length of the CDR3 is 12 residues. CDR1 and CDR2 (germline): SGHRS, YFSETQ. The V and J ends lost 5 bases and 4 bases respectively, with 9 bases between them. This TCR was sampled from a woman younger than 45 in good health and CMV-seronegative. Sequenced sample: PBMCs. This chain joins TRBV5-1 and TRBJ1-2, with unresolved D. Here the CDR3 reads CASSDYSYGYTF. The CDR3 region has the DNA TGCGCCAGCAGTGACTATTCCTATGGCTACACCTTC.